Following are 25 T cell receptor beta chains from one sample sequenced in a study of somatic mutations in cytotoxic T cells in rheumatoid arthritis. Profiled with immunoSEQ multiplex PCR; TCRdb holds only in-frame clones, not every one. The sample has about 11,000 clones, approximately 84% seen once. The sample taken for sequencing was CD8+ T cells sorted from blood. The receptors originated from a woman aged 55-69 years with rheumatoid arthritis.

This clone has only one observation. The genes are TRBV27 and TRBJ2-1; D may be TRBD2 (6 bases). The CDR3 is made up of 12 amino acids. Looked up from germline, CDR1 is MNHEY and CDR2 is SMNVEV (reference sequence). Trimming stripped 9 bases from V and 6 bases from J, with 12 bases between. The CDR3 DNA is TGTGCCAGTGGGGGGTGGGGCAATGAGCAGTTCTTC. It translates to CASGGWGNEQFF.

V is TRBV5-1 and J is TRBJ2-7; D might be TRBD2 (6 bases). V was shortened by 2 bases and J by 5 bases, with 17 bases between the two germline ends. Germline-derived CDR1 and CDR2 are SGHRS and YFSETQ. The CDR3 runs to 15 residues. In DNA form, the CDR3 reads TGCGCCAGCAGCTTAGGGTTCGGAGGGATCCACGAGCAGTACTTC. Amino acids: CASSLGFGGIHEQYF.

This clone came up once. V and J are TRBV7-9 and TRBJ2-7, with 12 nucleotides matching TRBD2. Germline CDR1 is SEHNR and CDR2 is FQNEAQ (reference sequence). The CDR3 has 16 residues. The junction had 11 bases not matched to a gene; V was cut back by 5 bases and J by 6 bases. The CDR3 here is CASSLRTSGASGEQYF. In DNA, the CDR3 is TGTGCCAGCAGCCTACGGACTAGCGGGGCATCGGGCGAGCAGTACTTC. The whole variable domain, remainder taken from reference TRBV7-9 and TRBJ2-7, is DTGVSQNPRHKITKRGQNVTFRCDPISEHNRLYWYRQTLGQGPEFLTYFQNEAQLEKSRLLSDRFSAERPKGSFSTLEIQRTEQGDSAMYLCASSLRTSGASGEQYFGPGTRLTVT.

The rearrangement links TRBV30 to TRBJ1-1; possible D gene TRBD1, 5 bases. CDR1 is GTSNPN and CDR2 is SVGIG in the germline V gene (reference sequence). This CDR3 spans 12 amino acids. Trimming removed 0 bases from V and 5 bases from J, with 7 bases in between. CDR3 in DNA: TGTGCCTGGAGTGTCCGGGGGACTGAAGCTTTCTTT. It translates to CAWSVRGTEAFF. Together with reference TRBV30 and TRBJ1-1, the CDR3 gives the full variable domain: SQTIHQWPATLVQPVGSPLSLECTVEGTSNPNLYWYRQAAGRGLQLLFYSVGIGQISSEVPQNLSASRPQDRQFILSSKKLLLSDSGFYLCAWSVRGTEAFFGQGTRLTVV.

As DNA, the CDR3 is TGTGCCAGCAGTCTATCAGCCTACGAGCAGTACTTC. It yields the protein CASSLSAYEQYF. The chain joins TRBV28 to TRBJ2-7; D not resolved. The CDR3 totals 12 residues. Trimming pared 5 bases from V and 2 bases from J, leaving 7 bases between. Per the germline V gene, CDR1 is MDHEN and CDR2 is SYDVKM.

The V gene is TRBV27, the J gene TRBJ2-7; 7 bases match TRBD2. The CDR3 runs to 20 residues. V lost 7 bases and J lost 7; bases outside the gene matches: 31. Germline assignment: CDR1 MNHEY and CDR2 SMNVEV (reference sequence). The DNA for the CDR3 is TGTGCCAGCACCCCCCGGAGGGCAGGGCGAGCGGGACTTTCCCTGGGGGAGCAGTACTTC. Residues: CASTPRRAGRAGLSLGEQYF.

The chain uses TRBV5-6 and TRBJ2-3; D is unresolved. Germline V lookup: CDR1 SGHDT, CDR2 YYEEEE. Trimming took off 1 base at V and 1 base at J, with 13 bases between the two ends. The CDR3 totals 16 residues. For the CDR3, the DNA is TGTGCCAGCAGCTTGTCTGTCCGGCAGGGCACAGATACGCAGTATTTT. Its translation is CASSLSVRQGTDTQYF.

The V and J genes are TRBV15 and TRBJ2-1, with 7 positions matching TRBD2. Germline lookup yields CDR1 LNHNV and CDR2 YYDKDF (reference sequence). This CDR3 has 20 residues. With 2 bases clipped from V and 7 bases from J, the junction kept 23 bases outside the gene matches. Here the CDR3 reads CATSRSWGEGLLREENEQFF. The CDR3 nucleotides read TGTGCCACCAGCAGATCATGGGGGGAGGGCCTTCTTAGAGAAGAGAATGAGCAGTTCTTC.

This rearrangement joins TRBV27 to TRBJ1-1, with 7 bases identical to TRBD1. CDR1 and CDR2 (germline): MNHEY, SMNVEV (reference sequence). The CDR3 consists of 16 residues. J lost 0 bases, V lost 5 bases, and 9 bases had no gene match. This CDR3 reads CASSPQGSPMNTEAFF. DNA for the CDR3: TGTGCCAGCAGTCCACAGGGGTCCCCCATGAACACTGAAGCTTTCTTT.

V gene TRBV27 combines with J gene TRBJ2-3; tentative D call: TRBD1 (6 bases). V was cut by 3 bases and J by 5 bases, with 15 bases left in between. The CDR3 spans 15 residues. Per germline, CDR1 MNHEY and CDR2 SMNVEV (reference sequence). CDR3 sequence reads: CASSFSWGRRDTQYF. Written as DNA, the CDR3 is TGTGCCAGCAGTTTCTCCTGGGGGCGAAGAGATACGCAGTATTTT.

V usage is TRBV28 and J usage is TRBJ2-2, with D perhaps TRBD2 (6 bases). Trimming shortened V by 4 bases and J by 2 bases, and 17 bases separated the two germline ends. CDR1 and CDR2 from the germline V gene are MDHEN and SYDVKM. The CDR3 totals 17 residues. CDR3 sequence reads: CASSSGVAVSNTGELFF. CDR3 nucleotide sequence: TGTGCCAGCAGTTCCGGGGTAGCGGTTTCAAACACCGGGGAGCTGTTTTTT.

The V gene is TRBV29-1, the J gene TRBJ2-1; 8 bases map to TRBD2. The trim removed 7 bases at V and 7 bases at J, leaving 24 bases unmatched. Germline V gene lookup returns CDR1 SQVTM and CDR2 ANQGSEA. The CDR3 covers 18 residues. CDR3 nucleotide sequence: TGCAGCGCATTGATGTGGGGCCCTCGGGGCGGGAGGTCGAATGAGCAGTTCTTC. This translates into CSALMWGPRGGRSNEQFF.

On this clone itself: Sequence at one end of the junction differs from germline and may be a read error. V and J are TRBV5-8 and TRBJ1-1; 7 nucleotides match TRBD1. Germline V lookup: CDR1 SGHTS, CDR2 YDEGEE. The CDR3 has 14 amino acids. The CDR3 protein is CASRLGQSNTEAFF. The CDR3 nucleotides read TGTGCCAGCAGGTTGGGACAGTCCAACACTGAAGCTTTCTTT.

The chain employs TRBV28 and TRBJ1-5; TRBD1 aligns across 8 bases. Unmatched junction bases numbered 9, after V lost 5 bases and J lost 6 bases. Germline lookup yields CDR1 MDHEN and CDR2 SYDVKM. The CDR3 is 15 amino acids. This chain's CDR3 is CASSADRAESQPQHF. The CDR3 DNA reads TGTGCCAGCAGTGCGGACAGGGCGGAGAGTCAGCCCCAGCATTTT.

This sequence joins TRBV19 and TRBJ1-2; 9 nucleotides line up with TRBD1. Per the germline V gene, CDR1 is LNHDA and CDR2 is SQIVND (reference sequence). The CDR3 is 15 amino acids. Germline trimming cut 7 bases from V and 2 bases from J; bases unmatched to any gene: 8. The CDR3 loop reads CASKWGTGSNYGYTF. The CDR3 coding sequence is TGTGCCAGTAAATGGGGGACAGGGTCGAACTATGGCTACACCTTC.

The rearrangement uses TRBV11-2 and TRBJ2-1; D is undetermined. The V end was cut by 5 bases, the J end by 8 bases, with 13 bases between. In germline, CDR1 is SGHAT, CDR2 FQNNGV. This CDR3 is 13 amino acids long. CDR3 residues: CASSATGPHEQFF. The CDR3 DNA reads TGTGCCAGCAGCGCTACGGGTCCGCATGAGCAGTTCTTC.

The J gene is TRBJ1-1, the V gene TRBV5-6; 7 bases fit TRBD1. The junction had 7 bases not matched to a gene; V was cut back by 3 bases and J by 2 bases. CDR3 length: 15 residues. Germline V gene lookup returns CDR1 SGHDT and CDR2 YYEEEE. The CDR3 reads CASSSYRGQNTEAFF. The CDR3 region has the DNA TGTGCCAGCAGCTCATACAGGGGTCAAAACACTGAAGCTTTCTTT.

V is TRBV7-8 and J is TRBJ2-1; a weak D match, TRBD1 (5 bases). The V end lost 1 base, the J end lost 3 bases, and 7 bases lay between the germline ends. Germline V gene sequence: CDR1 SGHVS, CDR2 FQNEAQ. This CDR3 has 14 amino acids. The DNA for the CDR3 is TGTGCCAGCAGCTTAGTGACAGTCTACAATGAGCAGTTCTTC. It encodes CASSLVTVYNEQFF.

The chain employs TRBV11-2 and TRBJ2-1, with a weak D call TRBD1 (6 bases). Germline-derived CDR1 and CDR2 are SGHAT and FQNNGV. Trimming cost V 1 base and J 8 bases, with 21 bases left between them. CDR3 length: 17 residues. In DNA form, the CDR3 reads TGTGCCAGCAGCTTAGGGTTCAGGAGACGAGAGGGGGATGAGCAGTTCTTC. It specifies CASSLGFRRREGDEQFF.

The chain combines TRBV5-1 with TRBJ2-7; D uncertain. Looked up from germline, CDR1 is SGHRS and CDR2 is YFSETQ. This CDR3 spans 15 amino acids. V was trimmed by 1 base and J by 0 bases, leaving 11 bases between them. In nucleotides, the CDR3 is TGCGCCAGCAGCTTGTCCCCTTTTATCTCCTACGAGCAGTACTTC. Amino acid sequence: CASSLSPFISYEQYF.

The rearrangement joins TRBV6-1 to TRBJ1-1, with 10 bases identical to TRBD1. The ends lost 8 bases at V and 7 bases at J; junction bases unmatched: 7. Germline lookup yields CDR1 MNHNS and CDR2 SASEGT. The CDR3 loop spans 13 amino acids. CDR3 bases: TGTGCCAGCTCCGGGACAGGGGCAGATGAAGCTTTCTTT. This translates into CASSGTGADEAFF.

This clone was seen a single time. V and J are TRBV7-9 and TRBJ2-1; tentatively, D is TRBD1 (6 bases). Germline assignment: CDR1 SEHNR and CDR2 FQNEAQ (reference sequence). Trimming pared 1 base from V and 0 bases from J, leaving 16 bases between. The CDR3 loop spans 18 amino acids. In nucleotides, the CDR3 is TGTGCCAGCAGCTTAGATTCGATGGTACAGGGCTCCTACAATGAGCAGTTCTTC. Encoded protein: CASSLDSMVQGSYNEQFF.

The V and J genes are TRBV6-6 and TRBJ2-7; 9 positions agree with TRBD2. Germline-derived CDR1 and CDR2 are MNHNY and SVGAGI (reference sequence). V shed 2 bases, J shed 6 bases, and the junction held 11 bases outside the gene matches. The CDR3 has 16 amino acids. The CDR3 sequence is CASSYTARAGGGEQYF. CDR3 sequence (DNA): TGTGCCAGCAGTTACACGGCGAGAGCGGGAGGAGGCGAGCAGTACTTC.

In DNA, the CDR3 is TGTGCCAGCAGCCGGGTGAGCGAGCAGTACTTC. Its protein product is CASSRVSEQYF. The chain carries TRBV13 and TRBJ2-7; D is ambiguous. The CDR3 consists of 11 residues. CDR1 is PRHDT, CDR2 FYEKMQ, per germline (reference sequence). With 5 bases removed from V and 6 bases from J, the gap between germline ends came to 8 bases.

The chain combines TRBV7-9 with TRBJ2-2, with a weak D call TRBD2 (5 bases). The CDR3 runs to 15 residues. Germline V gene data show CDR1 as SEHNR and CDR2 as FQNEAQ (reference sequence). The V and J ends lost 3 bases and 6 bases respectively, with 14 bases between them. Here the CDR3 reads CASSLPETGSGELFF. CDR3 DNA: TGTGCCAGCAGCTTGCCGGAGACGGGGTCCGGGGAGCTGTTTTTT.